What follows are 23 T cell receptor beta chains derived from one specimen sequenced in a study of graft-versus-host responses after intestinal transplantation. Data came from immunoSEQ multiplex PCR; TCRdb stores just in-frame clones and leaves some out. Of 50,000 or so clones in the sample, 80% to 95% were seen once. This material consisted of PBMCs, taken around 790 days after a first intestinal transplant, on the day of a second. These receptors originate from a human patient who received an intestinal transplant, so some T cells may come from the graft donor.

The rearrangement links TRBV7-9 to TRBJ2-7; 11 bases align to TRBD2. This CDR3 region has 15 residues. In germline, CDR1 is SEHNR, CDR2 FQNEAQ (reference sequence). V lost 5 bases and J lost 1; bases outside the gene matches: 4. The CDR3 DNA is TGTGCCAGCAGCCCCGGGACTAGCGGTTCCTACGAGCAGTACTTC. It encodes CASSPGTSGSYEQYF.

The rearrangement joins TRBV6-5 to TRBJ2-5; TRBD1 agrees at 10 bases. Per the germline V gene, CDR1 is MNHEY and CDR2 is SVGAGI. The CDR3 extends over 15 amino acids. J was trimmed by 5 bases and V by 6 bases; bases with no gene match: 9. CDR3 sequence: CASRPDRGPQETQYF. The CDR3 nucleotides are TGTGCCAGCAGGCCTGACAGGGGGCCGCAGGAGACCCAGTACTTC.

The gene calls are TRBV11-1 and TRBJ2-7; 10 nucleotides align to TRBD2. Germline CDR1 and CDR2: SGHAT and FQDESV (reference sequence). The CDR3 consists of 14 residues. The V segment lost 5 bases and the J segment 3 bases; nucleotides outside the gene matches: 4. DNA of the CDR3: TGTGCCAGCAGCACCAGGACTAGCGGCTACGAGCAGTACTTC. It codes for CASSTRTSGYEQYF.

The chain combines TRBV11-2 with TRBJ2-5, with no clear D. The ends were cut back, 3 bases at V and 4 bases at J, with 6 bases in the middle. Germline CDR1 SGHAT, CDR2 FQNNGV. This CDR3 region has 12 residues. This chain's CDR3 is CASSFRIETQYF. CDR3 nucleotide sequence: TGTGCCAGCAGCTTTCGGATAGAGACCCAGTACTTC.

V usage is TRBV14 and J usage is TRBJ1-2, with a possible D match to TRBD1 (5 bases). Germline CDR1 and CDR2: SGHDN and FVKESK. CDR3 size: 14 residues. Trimming shortened V by 1 base and J by 4 bases, and 10 bases separated the two germline ends. The CDR3 coding sequence is TGTGCCAGCAGCCAAGTCACCAGGGCCTATGGCTACACCTTC. It encodes CASSQVTRAYGYTF.

On this clone: The junction does not match germline at one end; this may be a read error. This sequence joins TRBV7-7 and TRBJ2-3, with TRBD2 identical over 8 bases. The length of the CDR3 is 16 residues. The germline V gene has CDR1 SSHAT and CDR2 FNYEAQ (reference sequence). The DNA for the CDR3 is TGTGCTAGCAGCTTAGGAGGACTAGCAGTCACAGATACGCAGTATTTT. This sequence encodes CASSLGGLAVTDTQYF.

The rearrangement uses TRBV29-1 and TRBJ2-1, with 9 bases aligning to TRBD1. Losses at the gene ends were 6 bases for V and 6 bases for J; bases not matched to a gene: 9. Germline V gene sequence: CDR1 SQVTM, CDR2 ANQGSEA. This CDR3 is built from 14 residues. This CDR3 reads CSVPGLTGGNEQFF. The CDR3 DNA reads TGCAGCGTCCCTGGGTTGACAGGGGGCAATGAGCAGTTCTTC.

The chain employs TRBV25-1 and TRBJ1-2; D is uncertain. This CDR3 comprises 11 residues. Per germline, CDR1 MGHDK and CDR2 SYGVNS. V lost 6 bases and J 8 bases, leaving 10 bases between the germline ends. CDR3: CASRGGPGYTF. The CDR3 region has the DNA TGTGCCAGCAGGGGTGGCCCAGGCTACACCTTC.

This chain connects TRBV5-1 to TRBJ1-4; D gene uncertain. Germline loops: CDR1 SGHRS, CDR2 YFSETQ. V was shortened by 0 bases and J by 5 bases, with 11 bases between the two germline ends. This CDR3 comprises 15 residues. CDR3 sequence reads: CASSLDSRLNEKLFF. Written as DNA, the CDR3 is TGCGCCAGCAGCTTGGATAGCCGGTTAAATGAAAAACTGTTTTTT.

The V and J genes are TRBV11-2 and TRBJ2-7, with D possibly TRBD1 on 6 matching bases. V was pared by 5 bases and J by 0 bases, with 26 bases between. CDR1 is SGHAT, CDR2 FQNNGV, per germline. The CDR3 contains 19 residues. This CDR3 is CASSTYPPSTGTLSYEQYF. CDR3 DNA sequence: TGTGCCAGCAGCACCTACCCCCCCTCGACAGGCACCCTCTCCTACGAGCAGTACTTC. Filled out from reference TRBV11-2 and TRBJ2-7, the complete variable domain reads EAGVAQSPRYKIIEKRQSVAFWCNPISGHATLYWYQQILGQGPKLLIQFQNNGVVDDSQLPKDRFSAERLKGVDSTLKIQPAKLEDSAVYLCASSTYPPSTGTLSYEQYFGPGTRLTVT.

There are a few counts of this clone. V and J are TRBV15 and TRBJ2-1; TRBD2 agrees at 10 bases. CDR1 is LNHNV, CDR2 YYDKDF, per germline (reference sequence). CDR3 size: 15 residues. V shed 3 bases and J 4 bases; nucleotides not matched to a gene: 3. The CDR3 sequence is CATSSEAGGYNEQFF. CDR3 bases: TGTGCCACCAGCAGTGAAGCGGGGGGGTACAATGAGCAGTTCTTC. Complete variable domain (other parts from reference TRBV15 and TRBJ2-1): DAMVIQNPRYQVTQFGKPVTLSCSQTLNHNVMYWYQQKSSQAPKLLFHYYDKDFNNEADTPDNFQSRRPNTSFCFLDIRSPGLGDTAMYLCATSSEAGGYNEQFFGPGTRLTVL.

This clone was detected only once. This chain connects TRBV5-5 to TRBJ2-1; 8 bases are shared with TRBD1. The ends lost 3 bases at V and 4 bases at J; junction bases unmatched: 6. Germline V gene sequence: CDR1 SGHKS, CDR2 YYEKEE (reference sequence). The CDR3 runs to 15 residues. The CDR3 sequence: CASSSGQGIYNEQFF. CDR3 sequence (DNA): TGTGCCAGCAGCTCCGGACAGGGCATTTACAATGAGCAGTTCTTC.

The chain carries TRBV5-8 and TRBJ2-7; either TRBD1 or TRBD2 may supply D (6 bases each). V was cut by 3 bases and J by 7 bases, with 17 bases left in between. This CDR3 is 14 amino acids long. CDR1 is SGHTS and CDR2 is YDEGEE in the germline V gene. CDR3 in DNA: TGTGCCAGCAGCTCCCCTTCGGGGGCGAGAGAGCAGTACTTC. Translation: CASSSPSGAREQYF.

This chain uses TRBV9 with TRBJ2-3; 8 bases are shared with TRBD1. Trimming cost V 4 bases and J 1 base; bases outside gene matches: 8. The CDR3 totals 16 residues. The germline CDR1 and CDR2 sequences are SGDLS and YYNGEE. The CDR3 loop reads CASSTGTGGGTDTQYF. CDR3 bases: TGTGCCAGCAGCACGGGGACAGGCGGGGGCACAGATACGCAGTATTTT.

The V gene is TRBV11-2, the J gene TRBJ2-7; D is ambiguous. The CDR3 is 11 residues long. Germline CDR1 and CDR2: SGHAT and FQNNGV. The ends were cut back, 3 bases at V and 7 bases at J, with 7 bases in the middle. The CDR3 sequence is CASSLTQEQYF. CDR3 nucleotide sequence: TGTGCCAGCAGCTTGACCCAGGAGCAGTACTTC.

The rearrangement joins TRBV18 to TRBJ2-5, with D perhaps matching TRBD1 (5 bases). From germline, CDR1 is KGHSH and CDR2 LQKENI. CDR3 size: 15 residues. V dropped 1 base and J dropped 2 bases, with 11 bases sitting between them. DNA for the CDR3: TGTGCCAGCTCACCACAAGGACAAGTACAAGAGACCCAGTACTTC. It translates to CASSPQGQVQETQYF.

Note on this clone: Sequence at one end of the junction differs from germline and may be a read error. The chain is built from TRBV4-1 and TRBJ2-3; 8 bases are a match to TRBD2. Germline lookup yields CDR1 MGHRA and CDR2 YSYEKL. The CDR3 consists of 16 residues. CDR3 nucleotides: TGCGCCAGCGGCCAGTTCCCCAGCGGGGGCTTCGATACGCAGTATTTT. Protein product: CASGQFPSGGFDTQYF.

The chain has TRBV2 and TRBJ2-5; possible D gene TRBD1, 5 bases. The V gene lost 6 bases and the J gene lost 4 bases, with 9 bases spanning the gap. The germline V gene has CDR1 SNHLY and CDR2 FYNNEI. This CDR3 has 12 residues. The CDR3 DNA is TGTGCCAGCAGGGGGCTCATAGAGACCCAGTACTTC. Translation: CASRGLIETQYF.

Notes on this clone: The germline gene is not matched at one end of the junction; a read error may be the cause. This chain joins TRBV27 and TRBJ2-1, with 11 bases that match TRBD2. Germline-derived CDR1 and CDR2 are MNHEY and SMNVEV (reference sequence). This CDR3 region has 16 residues. CDR3 sequence reads: CASSSPTSGSYHEQFF. DNA of the CDR3: TGTGCCAGCAGTTCACCCACTAGCGGGAGCTACCATGAGCAGTTCTTC.

This chain connects TRBV5-1 to TRBJ1-5; a weak D match, TRBD1 (6 bases). There are 15 residues in the CDR3. Germline assignment: CDR1 SGHRS and CDR2 YFSETQ. V was cut by 0 bases and J by 3 bases, with 10 bases left in between. Written as DNA, the CDR3 is TGCGCCAGCAGCTTGGGGACAGCTAACAATCAGCCCCAGCATTTT. It encodes CASSLGTANNQPQHF.

This chain uses TRBV27 with TRBJ2-1, with TRBD2 matching over 10 bases. V shed 6 bases and J 9 bases; nucleotides not matched to a gene: 17. The CDR3 is 17 residues long. The germline V gene has CDR1 MNHEY and CDR2 SMNVEV (reference sequence). CDR3 residues: CASRGDRLLAGEGEQFF. The CDR3 DNA follows: TGTGCCAGCAGGGGGGACAGGCTTCTAGCGGGAGAGGGTGAGCAGTTCTTC.

V is TRBV10-1 and J is TRBJ2-1; TRBD1 agrees at 8 bases. This CDR3 comprises 13 residues. Per germline, CDR1 WNHNN and CDR2 SYGVQD (reference sequence). With V trimmed by 3 bases and J by 6 bases, 1 base remained unmatched. The CDR3 here is CASSETGGNEQFF. The CDR3 nucleotides read TGCGCCAGCAGTGAAACAGGGGGCAATGAGCAGTTCTTC.

J is TRBJ1-4 and V is TRBV7-9; 8 bases map to TRBD1. J lost 4 bases, V lost 6 bases, and 7 bases had no gene match. The CDR3 extends over 15 amino acids. In germline, CDR1 is SEHNR, CDR2 FQNEAQ (reference sequence). CDR3 DNA: TGTGCCAGCAGTCCCGGACAGGGCGATAATGAAAAACTGTTTTTT. It is translated as CASSPGQGDNEKLFF.